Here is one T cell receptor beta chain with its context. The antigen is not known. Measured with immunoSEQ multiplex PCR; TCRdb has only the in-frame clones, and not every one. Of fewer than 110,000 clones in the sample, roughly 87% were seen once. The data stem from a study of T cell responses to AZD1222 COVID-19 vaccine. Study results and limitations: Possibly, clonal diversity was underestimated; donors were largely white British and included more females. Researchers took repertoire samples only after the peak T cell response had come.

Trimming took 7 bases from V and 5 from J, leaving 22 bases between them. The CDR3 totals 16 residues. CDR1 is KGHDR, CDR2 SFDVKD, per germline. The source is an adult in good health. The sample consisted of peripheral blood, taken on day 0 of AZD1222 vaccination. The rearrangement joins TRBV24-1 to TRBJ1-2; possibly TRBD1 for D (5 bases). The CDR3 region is CATSETALGGGYGYTF. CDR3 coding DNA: TGTGCCACCAGCGAGACAGCACTCGGTGGGGGTTATGGCTACACCTTC.